These 16 T cell receptor beta chains were sequenced from one sample in a study of shared clonotypes between healthy human individuals. The method was immunoSEQ multiplex PCR; TCRdb's version includes in-frame clones alone and lacks a portion of them. The profile covers some 1,600,000 clones, with around 98% appearing a single time and roughly 0.45% taken by the ten largest. Material for sequencing was naive CD4+ T cells sorted from blood. The subset: CD45RA+ positively selected. These TCRs come from a man under 40 in good health.

This clone was counted once. The J gene is TRBJ2-7, the V gene TRBV15, with D maybe TRBD1 (5 bases). The CDR3 has 13 amino acids. V lost 0 bases and J lost 9, with 12 bases in between. Germline V gene lookup returns CDR1 LNHNV and CDR2 YYDKDF (reference sequence). The CDR3 DNA reads TGTGCCACCAGCAGAGATTGGGGCGTCGCGCAGTACTTC. Amino acids: CATSRDWGVAQYF.

V and J are TRBV7-9 and TRBJ1-2; D is unresolved. CDR1 is SEHNR and CDR2 is FQNEAQ in the germline V gene (reference sequence). CDR3 size: 14 residues. The ends were cut back, 2 bases at V and 4 bases at J, with 11 bases in the middle. The DNA for the CDR3 is TGTGCCAGCAGCTTATTAGCAAGTGGCTATGGCTACACCTTC. It translates to CASSLLASGYGYTF.

The chain joins TRBV7-8 to TRBJ2-7; 9 positions agree with TRBD2. There are 14 residues in the CDR3. CDR1 is SGHVS and CDR2 is FQNEAQ in the germline V gene. The J segment lost 4 bases and the V segment lost 0 bases, leaving 1 base of the junction unmatched. This chain's CDR3 is CASSLATSGYEQYF. The CDR3 nucleotides are TGTGCCAGCAGCTTAGCGACTAGCGGATACGAGCAGTACTTC.

This clone was seen just once. The chain employs TRBV28 and TRBJ2-1; 7 bases line up with TRBD2. The junction had 10 bases not matched to a gene; V was cut back by 8 bases and J by 6 bases. In germline, CDR1 is MDHEN, CDR2 SYDVKM. There are 14 residues in the CDR3. The DNA for the CDR3 is TGTGCCAGCGGTGCCCCGGGAGGCCCCAATGAGCAGTTCTTC. As protein: CASGAPGGPNEQFF.

The chain has TRBV5-1 and TRBJ2-5, with D possibly being TRBD2 (5 bases). The CDR3 totals 16 residues. The V end lost 6 bases, the J end lost 5 bases, and 23 bases lay between the germline ends. Germline loops: CDR1 SGHRS, CDR2 YFSETQ. In nucleotides, the CDR3 is TGCGCCAGCACCCCTTTTAAGTTCAACACGGGGGAGACCCAGTACTTC. Translating it yields CASTPFKFNTGETQYF.

The chain has TRBV25-1 and TRBJ2-1; D gene ambiguous. The germline gives CDR1 MGHDK, CDR2 SYGVNS. The CDR3 has 13 residues. V was cut by 2 bases and J by 7 bases, with 9 bases left in between. The CDR3 sequence: CASSEGQKNEQFF. CDR3 nucleotide sequence: TGTGCCAGCAGTGAAGGGCAAAAGAATGAGCAGTTCTTC. The entire variable domain, with the rest obtained from reference TRBV25-1 and TRBJ2-1, is as follows: EADIYQTPRYLVIGTGKKITLECSQTMGHDKMYWYQQDPGMELHLIHYSYGVNSTEKGDLSSESTVSRIRTEHFPLTLESARPSHTSQYLCASSEGQKNEQFFGPGTRLTVL.

This clone was seen only once. The chain employs TRBV27 and TRBJ1-2, with 8 nucleotides matching TRBD1. Trimming took 4 bases from V and 10 from J; bases not matched to a gene: 5. Germline CDR1 reads MNHEY; CDR2 reads SMNVEV (reference sequence). The CDR3 extends over 12 amino acids. This CDR3 is CASSSTRGLYTF. Here the CDR3 DNA reads TGTGCCAGCAGTTCAACCAGGGGGCTCTACACCTTC.

The V gene is TRBV7-8, the J gene TRBJ1-5, with D unclear. The ends were cut back, 5 bases at V and 7 bases at J, with 12 bases in the middle. Per the germline V gene, CDR1 is SGHVS and CDR2 is FQNEAQ. This CDR3 is 13 amino acids long. CDR3 nucleotide sequence: TGTGCCAGCAGCCAAAAGGTCGGGCAGCCCCAGCATTTT. This encodes CASSQKVGQPQHF.

As concerns this clone: This sample includes further DNA sequences coding for the same CDR3. The V call is TRBV18, the J call TRBJ2-3, with D unclear. The ends were cut back, 2 bases at V and 0 bases at J, with 6 bases in the middle. The CDR3 runs to 14 residues. CDR1 and CDR2 from the germline V gene are KGHSH and LQKENI. The DNA of the CDR3 is TGTGCCAGCTCACCAGGACCGAGCACAGATACGCAGTATTTT. Protein: CASSPGPSTDTQYF.

Regarding this clone: The sample holds other DNA sequences that translate to the same CDR3. The chain couples TRBV7-2 to TRBJ1-3; a possible D gene is TRBD1 (5 bases). CDR1 SGHTA and CDR2 FQGNSA come from the germline V gene. The CDR3 length is 14 residues. V lost 4 bases to trimming and J lost 1 base, with 8 bases between them. The CDR3: CASSSGQSGNTIYF. For the CDR3, the DNA is TGTGCCAGCAGCTCAGGACAATCTGGAAACACCATATATTTT.

CDR3 sequence reads: CASSPMGGTILGNTEAFF. For the CDR3, the DNA is TGTGCCAGCTCACCCATGGGCGGCACTATACTGGGGAACACTGAAGCTTTCTTT. The chain uses TRBV18 and TRBJ1-1, with unresolved D. This CDR3 spans 18 amino acids. V lost 3 bases and J 1 base, leaving 21 bases between the germline ends. The germline V gene encodes CDR1 KGHSH and CDR2 LQKENI.

The rearrangement links TRBV19 to TRBJ2-7, with D possibly being TRBD1 (6 bases). The CDR3 extends over 17 amino acids. Germline CDR1 and CDR2: LNHDA and SQIVND (reference sequence). V dropped 5 bases and J dropped 3 bases, with 23 bases sitting between them. The CDR3: CASSRSGPTGQLYEQYF. CDR3 nucleotide sequence: TGTGCCAGTAGTCGCTCCGGACCGACAGGCCAACTCTACGAGCAGTACTTC.

V usage is TRBV18 and J usage is TRBJ1-4; perhaps TRBD1 as D (6 bases). Germline V gives CDR1 KGHSH, CDR2 LQKENI. V was clipped by 4 bases and J by 6 bases, with 9 bases between them. CDR3 length equals 13 residues. CDR3 sequence reads: CASSLNRDEKLFF. The DNA of the CDR3 is TGTGCCAGCTCACTAAACAGGGATGAAAAACTGTTTTTT.

The rearrangement links TRBV7-6 to TRBJ2-7; D call uncertain. V was trimmed by 1 base and J by 2 bases, leaving 6 bases between them. This CDR3 is built from 13 residues. Germline V gives CDR1 SGHVS, CDR2 FNYEAQ. CDR3 region: CASSLGLAYEQYF. DNA of the CDR3: TGTGCCAGCAGCTTAGGACTTGCCTACGAGCAGTACTTC.

The chain carries TRBV28 and TRBJ1-2; 8 nucleotides agree with TRBD1. V lost 6 bases and J lost 3; bases outside the gene matches: 12. The CDR3 has 16 amino acids. Germline assignment: CDR1 MDHEN and CDR2 SYDVKM. This chain's CDR3 is CASRRQGISWDYGYTF. The CDR3 DNA reads as TGTGCCAGCAGACGACAGGGGATATCCTGGGACTATGGCTACACCTTC.

This sequence joins TRBV2 and TRBJ2-7, with 12 bases that match TRBD1. The junction had 5 bases not matched to a gene; V was cut back by 5 bases and J by 6 bases. Germline values: CDR1 SNHLY, CDR2 FYNNEI. The CDR3 extends over 14 amino acids. This chain's CDR3 is CASSSGQGAAEQYF. DNA for the CDR3: TGTGCCAGCAGTTCGGGACAGGGGGCTGCCGAGCAGTACTTC.